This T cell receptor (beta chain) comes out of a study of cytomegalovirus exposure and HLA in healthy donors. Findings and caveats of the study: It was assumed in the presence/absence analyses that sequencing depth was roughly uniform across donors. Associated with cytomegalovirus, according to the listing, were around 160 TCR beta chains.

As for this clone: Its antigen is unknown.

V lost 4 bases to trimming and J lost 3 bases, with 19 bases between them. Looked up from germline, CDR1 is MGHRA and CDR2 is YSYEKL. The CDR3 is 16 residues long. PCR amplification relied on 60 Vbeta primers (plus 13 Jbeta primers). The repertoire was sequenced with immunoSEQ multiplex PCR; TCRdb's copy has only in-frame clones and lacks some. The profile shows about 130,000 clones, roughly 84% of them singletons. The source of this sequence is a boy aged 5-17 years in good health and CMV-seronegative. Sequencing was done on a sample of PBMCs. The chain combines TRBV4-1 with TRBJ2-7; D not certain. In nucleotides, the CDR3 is TGCGCCAGCAGCCGCGTAACCGCCAGAGGAGACTACGAGCAGTACTTC. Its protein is CASSRVTARGDYEQYF.